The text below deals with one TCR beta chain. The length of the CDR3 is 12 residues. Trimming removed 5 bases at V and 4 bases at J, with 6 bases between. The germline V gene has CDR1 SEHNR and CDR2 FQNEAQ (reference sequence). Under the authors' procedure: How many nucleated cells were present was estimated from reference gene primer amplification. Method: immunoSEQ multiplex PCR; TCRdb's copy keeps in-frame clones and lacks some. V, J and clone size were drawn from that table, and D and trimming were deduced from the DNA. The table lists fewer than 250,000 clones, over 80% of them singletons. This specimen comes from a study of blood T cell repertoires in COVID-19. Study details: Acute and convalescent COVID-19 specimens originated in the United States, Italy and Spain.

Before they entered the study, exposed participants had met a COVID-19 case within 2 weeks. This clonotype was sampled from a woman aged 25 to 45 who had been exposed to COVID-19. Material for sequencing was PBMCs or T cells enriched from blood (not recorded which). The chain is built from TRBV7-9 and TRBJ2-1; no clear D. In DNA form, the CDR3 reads TGTGCCAGCAGCCGGTTTTACAATGAGCAGTTCTTC. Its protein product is CASSRFYNEQFF. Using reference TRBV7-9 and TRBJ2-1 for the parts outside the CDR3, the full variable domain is DTGVSQNPRHKITKRGQNVTFRCDPISEHNRLYWYRQTLGQGPEFLTYFQNEAQLEKSRLLSDRFSAERPKGSFSTLEIQRTEQGDSAMYLCASSRFYNEQFFGPGTRLTVL.